The present T cell receptor beta chain was sequenced within a study of CD8 T cells in Susac syndrome. Study conclusions and caveats: As the study acknowledged, the number of individuals in its TCR sequencing and HLA analysis was relatively small.

From germline, CDR1 is SNHLY and CDR2 FYNNEI. CDR3 size: 13 residues. Trimming cost V 8 bases and J 1 base; bases outside gene matches: 2. With random hexamers, roughly 0.5 to 1 ug RNA was reverse transcribed. TCR beta CDR3 was amplified by immunoSEQ covering 54 Vbeta and 13 Jbeta. TCRdb re-called the immunoSEQ multiplex PCR reads through MiXCR, storing one row per CDR3 protein. The profile shows about 110,000 distinct CDR3 sequences, around 97% of them singletons. This clonotype was found a few times. Its antigen is as yet unknown. CD8+ and CD4+ blood T cells underwent TCR beta sequencing. While CD8+ and CD4+ T cells were isolated negatively, TEMRA cells were enriched by FACS.

This TCR was sampled from a human donor in good health. The chain recombines TRBV2 with TRBJ1-1; TRBD1 agrees at 9 bases. The sample consisted of CD4+ T cells from PBMCs. CDR3: CASRGQGNTEAFF. The CDR3 DNA follows: TGTGCCAGCCGGGGACAGGGGAACACTGAAGCTTTCTTT.